A selection of T cell receptor beta chains follows, all from one sample in a study of OX40 agonist ivuxolimab in advanced cancers. TCRdb's copy holds only in-frame clones and misses some; the assay was immunoSEQ multiplex PCR. Of about 58,000 clones in the sample, 80% to 90% were seen once. The specimen comprised CD4+ or CD8+ T cells sorted from blood, sampled in a trial of the OX40 agonist ivuxolimab. The origin of the receptors is an adult with an advanced solid tumor such as melanoma, head and neck, liver or kidney cancer. Both conserved end residues are part of each CDR3. A D gene is named only where the DNA matches it firmly. Where a row states a size, it is once, few, many or the class of an expanded clone; other rows omit it.

v_call	clone_size	j_call	d_call	cdr3_aa	cdr3_nt
TRBV29-1	-	TRBJ1-1	-	CSGEEGTPLGAFF	TGCAGCGGTGAAGAAGGGACCCCGTTGGGAGCTTTCTTT
TRBV11-3	-	TRBJ2-1	TRBD2	CASSPRLAGASYNEQFF	TGTGCCAGCAGCCCCCGACTAGCGGGGGCCTCCTACAATGAGCAGTTCTTC
TRBV18	-	TRBJ2-5	-	CASSPGPETQYF	TGTGCCAGCTCCCCTGGCCCAGAGACCCAGTACTTC
TRBV19	-	TRBJ1-5	-	CASSAGQPQHF	TGTGCCAGTAGCGCGGGTCAGCCCCAGCATTTT
TRBV19	-	TRBJ2-1	TRBD2	CASSAGGGVGEQFF	TGTGCCAGTAGTGCCGGGGGAGGGGTTGGTGAGCAGTTCTTC
TRBV5-6	-	TRBJ1-2	TRBD1	CASSLGQGAYYGYTF	TGTGCCAGCAGCTTGGGACAGGGGGCGTACTATGGCTACACCTTC
TRBV6-5	-	TRBJ2-1	TRBD2	CASSRVAGAREQFF	TGTGCCAGCAGTCGGGTAGCGGGCGCGAGGGAGCAGTTCTTC
TRBV7-8	once	TRBJ1-3	-	CASSWVLSSGNTIYF	TGTGCCAGCAGCTGGGTGCTGAGCTCTGGAAACACCATATATTTT
TRBV7-6	-	TRBJ2-1	-	CASSPSSAYYNEQFF	TGTGCCAGCAGCCCCTCTAGCGCTTATTACAATGAGCAGTTCTTC
TRBV10-2	-	TRBJ2-1	TRBD2	CASSVGSGVEQFF	TGCGCCAGCAGTGTAGGTAGCGGGGTCGAGCAGTTCTTC
TRBV19	-	TRBJ1-4	TRBD1	CASSTAKDRGSEKLFF	TGTGCCAGTAGCACTGCGAAGGACAGGGGAAGTGAAAAACTGTTTTTT
TRBV4-1	-	TRBJ2-3	-	CASSQVRGVGTDTQYF	TGCGCCAGCAGCCAAGTACGGGGTGTTGGCACAGATACGCAGTATTTT
TRBV19	-	TRBJ1-1	-	CASSIDHRTVNTEAFF	TGTGCCAGTAGTATAGATCATAGGACAGTTAACACTGAAGCTTTCTTT
TRBV6-6	-	TRBJ2-4	TRBD1	CASSNRDREGIQYF	TGTGCCAGCAGTAACCGGGACAGGGAGGGCATTCAGTACTTC
TRBV19	-	TRBJ1-5	-	CASSIERGAVQPQHF	TGTGCCAGTAGTATAGAGAGGGGGGCGGTTCAGCCCCAGCATTTT
TRBV11-3	-	TRBJ2-7	-	CASSFGVRESGVQYF	TGTGCCAGCAGCTTCGGGGTGCGGGAAAGCGGAGTGCAGTACTTC
TRBV5-1	few	TRBJ2-7	-	CASSFGTPSRSEQYF	TGCGCCAGCAGCTTCGGGACTCCCTCTCGGAGCGAGCAGTACTTC
TRBV6-1	once	TRBJ2-5	-	CASYGTLETQYF	TGTGCCAGCTACGGGACACTAGAGACCCAGTACTTC
TRBV9	-	TRBJ1-5	-	CASSVGHNQPQHF	TGTGCCAGCAGCGTAGGGCACAATCAGCCCCAGCATTTT
TRBV6-1	once	TRBJ1-2	TRBD1	CASKIGTASNYGYTF	TGTGCCAGCAAGATCGGGACAGCTTCTAACTATGGCTACACCTTC
TRBV11-2	-	TRBJ1-6	-	CASSSDRNSPLHF	TGTGCCAGCAGCTCAGACAGGAATTCACCCCTCCACTTT
TRBV10-3	-	TRBJ1-2	TRBD1	CAISRDRDYYGYTF	TGTGCCATCAGCCGGGACAGGGACTACTATGGCTACACCTTC
TRBV2	few	TRBJ2-3	-	CASSDPRGGDTQYF	TGTGCCAGCAGTGACCCCAGGGGTGGAGATACGCAGTATTTT
TRBV19	-	TRBJ2-2	-	CASSIMSFNTGELFF	TGTGCCAGTAGTATTATGAGTTTTAACACCGGGGAGCTGTTTTTT
TRBV10-3	-	TRBJ1-2	-	CAITSGAGYTF	TGTGCCATCACCTCAGGGGCTGGCTACACCTTC
TRBV29-1	-	TRBJ2-7	TRBD2	CSVRTSGGGEQYF	TGCAGCGTTAGGACTAGCGGGGGGGGCGAGCAGTACTTC
TRBV5-1	-	TRBJ2-1	-	CASSLDGAPNNEQFF	TGCGCCAGCAGCTTGGACGGAGCCCCCAACAATGAGCAGTTCTTC
TRBV18	-	TRBJ1-1	-	CASSAGQLVNTEAFF	TGTGCCAGCTCGGCTGGGCAGCTAGTGAACACTGAAGCTTTCTTT
TRBV19	-	TRBJ1-1	TRBD1	CASSSRTGRFMNTEAFF	TGTGCCAGTAGTAGCCGGACAGGAAGGTTCATGAACACTGAAGCTTTCTTT
TRBV10-1	-	TRBJ2-3	-	CASSDSGGDTDTQYF	TGCGCCAGCAGTGATTCGGGGGGCGATACAGATACGCAGTATTTT
TRBV5-1	-	TRBJ2-1	-	CASSLRDGYNEQFF	TGCGCCAGCAGTTTGCGGGACGGCTACAATGAGCAGTTCTTC
TRBV5-1	-	TRBJ2-5	TRBD1	CASKPQGPIQETQYF	TGCGCCAGCAAACCACAGGGGCCAATTCAAGAGACCCAGTACTTC
TRBV6-1	-	TRBJ1-5	TRBD1	CASRTTGLSNQPQHF	TGTGCCAGCCGAACGACAGGGCTGAGCAATCAGCCCCAGCATTTT
TRBV4-1	-	TRBJ2-7	TRBD2	CASSLTSGGSYEQYF	TGCGCCAGCAGCCTAACTAGCGGGGGTTCCTACGAGCAGTACTTC
TRBV2	once	TRBJ1-5	TRBD1	CASSWTGGDQPQHF	TGTGCCAGCAGTTGGACAGGGGGGGATCAGCCCCAGCATTTT
TRBV5-1	-	TRBJ2-5	-	CASSTTGLGGQETQYF	TGCGCCAGCAGCACAACAGGGTTGGGGGGGCAAGAGACCCAGTACTTC
TRBV11-3	-	TRBJ1-5	-	CASSLLGIQPQHF	TGTGCCAGCAGCTTACTAGGGATTCAGCCCCAGCATTTT
TRBV28	-	TRBJ2-7	TRBD2	CASTVPGGFEQYF	TGTGCCAGCACCGTTCCGGGGGGGTTTGAGCAGTACTTC
TRBV7-9	-	TRBJ2-1	TRBD1	CASSPGQGMGNEQFF	TGTGCCAGCAGCCCGGGACAGGGGATGGGGAATGAGCAGTTCTTC
TRBV6-5	-	TRBJ1-1	-	CASSSVTNTEAFF	TGTGCCAGCAGTTCAGTCACGAACACTGAAGCTTTCTTT
TRBV9	-	TRBJ2-7	-	CASSVATAGYEQYF	TGTGCCAGCAGCGTAGCTACGGCAGGATACGAGCAGTACTTC
TRBV19	-	TRBJ1-5	TRBD1	CASRGQGDNQPQHF	TGTGCCAGTCGGGGACAGGGAGATAATCAGCCCCAGCATTTT
TRBV9	-	TRBJ1-1	-	CASSVAVNTEAFF	TGTGCCAGCAGCGTAGCCGTGAACACTGAAGCTTTCTTT
TRBV6-1	-	TRBJ1-6	TRBD1	CASTFDRGLEPLHF	TGTGCCAGCACCTTCGACAGGGGGCTTGAACCCCTCCACTTT
TRBV5-1	medium-sized	TRBJ1-2	TRBD1	CASSLAQARGGHGYTF	TGCGCCAGCAGCTTGGCCCAGGCCAGGGGGGGACATGGCTACACCTTC
TRBV4-2	-	TRBJ1-6	-	CASSQEGQPNNSPLHF	TGTGCCAGCAGCCAAGAAGGACAACCAAATAATTCACCCCTCCACTTT
TRBV6-5	-	TRBJ2-7	-	CASSRQLYEQYF	TGTGCCAGCAGTAGACAATTGTACGAGCAGTACTTC
TRBV2	-	TRBJ1-1	-	CASSAPPNTEAFF	TGTGCCAGCAGTGCTCCTCCGAACACTGAAGCTTTCTTT
TRBV5-1	-	TRBJ2-6	-	CASSLGSGANVLTF	TGCGCCAGCAGCTTGGGATCCGGGGCCAACGTCCTGACTTTC
TRBV27	-	TRBJ1-1	-	CASNDRLNTEAFF	TGTGCCAGCAATGACAGACTGAACACTGAAGCTTTCTTT